Listed here is a single TCR beta chain. The antigen is undetermined. The record originates from a study of cytomegalovirus exposure and HLA in healthy donors. Study-level information: Of several hundred genotyped donors, more than 75% clustered with self-reported Caucasian donors.

General observations from the study: Sequencing depth roughly uniform across donors was assumed in presence/absence analyses. A few CMV-associated chains proved CMV antigen-specific in vitro.

The PCR contained 60 Vbeta and 13 Jbeta primers. This table comes from immunoSEQ multiplex PCR, and its TCRdb copy is limited to in-frame clones, with some not included. The table lists fewer than 100,000 clones, with approximately 0.63% in the top ten. CDR3 length: 13 amino acids. Trimming cost V 6 bases and J 1 base, with 9 bases left between them. Germline CDR1 and CDR2: SEHNR and FQNEAQ (reference sequence). This chain connects TRBV7-9 to TRBJ1-1; D might be TRBD1 (5 bases). This TCR was sampled from a man aged 50 or older in good health and CMV-seronegative. The sample was PBMCs. CDR3 in amino acids: CASSRTGNTEAFF. The CDR3 coding sequence is TGTGCCAGCAGTCGAACAGGGAACACTGAAGCTTTCTTT.